These 6 T cell receptor beta chains originate from one sample sequenced in a study of regulatory T cells in long-lasting Graves disease. Arm-PCR of CDR3 regions and iRepertoire HTBI primers were used to build TCR beta libraries. MiXCR was run by TCRdb on the multiplex PCR reads, yielding one entry per CDR3 protein. The table lists 250,000 or so distinct CDR3 sequences, under 20% of them singletons. The time point denotes: newly diagnosed GD, antithyroid drugs for less than 3 months. RNA extracted from PBMCs served as the sequencing template. Another study also made use of these data, one on T cells in Graves' hyperthyroidism and ophthalmopathy.

Sample: peripheral blood mononuclear cells (PBMCs), taken at new diagnosis, from a patient treated with antithyroid drugs. All receptors derive from a woman in her twenties or thirties with Graves disease.

The chain employs TRBV7-3 and TRBJ1-2; a weak D match, TRBD1 (5 bases). This CDR3 region has 13 residues. Between the trimmed V and J ends, which lost 5 bases and 8 bases, there was a span of 15 bases. Germline V gene sequence: CDR1 SGHTA, CDR2 FQGTGA. CDR3 protein: CASSLQGGWGYTF. DNA for the CDR3: TGTGCCAGCAGCCTGCAGGGTGGCTGGGGCTACACCTTC. Full variable domain (remainder filled in from reference TRBV7-3 and TRBJ1-2): GAGVSQTPSNKVTEKGKYVELRCDPISGHTALYWYRQSLGQGPEFLIYFQGTGAADDSGLPNDRFFAVRPEGSVSTLKIQRTERGDSAVYLCASSLQGGWGYTFGSGTRLTVV.

This clonotype was recorded many times. The rearrangement links TRBV6-1 to TRBJ1-5; D is unresolved. The length of the CDR3 is 14 residues. Trimming pared 1 base from V and 2 bases from J, leaving 6 bases between. CDR1 MNHNS and CDR2 SASEGT come from the germline V gene. CDR3 DNA: TGTGCCAGCAGTGAAGGCTTTGGCAATCAGCCCCAGCATTTT. Its translation is CASSEGFGNQPQHF.

This clonotype was found many times. The V call is TRBV11-1, the J call TRBJ1-6, with 8 bases that match TRBD1. The CDR3 loop spans 17 amino acids. From germline, CDR1 is SGHAT and CDR2 FQDESV (reference sequence). Germline trimming cut 2 bases from V and 7 bases from J; bases unmatched to any gene: 10. The DNA of the CDR3 is TGTGCCAGCAGCTTACAGACAGGGGCTTTGAAGAATTCACCCCTCCACTTT. Its protein product is CASSLQTGALKNSPLHF.

This clonotype was seen many times. DNA of the CDR3: TGTGCCACCCTTACTTTACAGGGGGCGTCTTATGGCTACACCTTC. It translates to CATLTLQGASYGYTF. The chain combines TRBV15 with TRBJ1-2, with 9 bases aligning to TRBD1. The V and J ends lost 8 bases and 5 bases, in that order; junction bases with no gene match: 12. The germline CDR1 and CDR2 sequences are LNHNV and YYDKDF (reference sequence). This CDR3 has 15 amino acids.

This clonotype was seen a few times. The rearrangement joins TRBV7-9 to TRBJ1-2, with D unclear. Per germline, CDR1 SEHNR and CDR2 FQNEAQ (reference sequence). This CDR3 has 12 amino acids. The V end lost 3 bases, the J end lost 7 bases, and 9 bases lay between the germline ends. Here the CDR3 DNA reads TGTGCCAGCAGCTTTTCGTCCCCTGGCTACACCTTC. It yields the protein CASSFSSPGYTF.

A few counts support this clonotype. The rearrangement links TRBV25-1 to TRBJ2-5; the D call may be TRBD1 or TRBD2 (5 bases each). The CDR3 sequence is 13 residues long. Trimming shortened V by 7 bases and J by 2 bases, and 11 bases separated the two germline ends. Germline CDR1 is MGHDK and CDR2 is SYGVNS. CDR3 amino acids: CASTGRSQETQYF. DNA for the CDR3: TGTGCCAGCACAGGGAGATCACAAGAGACCCAGTACTTC.